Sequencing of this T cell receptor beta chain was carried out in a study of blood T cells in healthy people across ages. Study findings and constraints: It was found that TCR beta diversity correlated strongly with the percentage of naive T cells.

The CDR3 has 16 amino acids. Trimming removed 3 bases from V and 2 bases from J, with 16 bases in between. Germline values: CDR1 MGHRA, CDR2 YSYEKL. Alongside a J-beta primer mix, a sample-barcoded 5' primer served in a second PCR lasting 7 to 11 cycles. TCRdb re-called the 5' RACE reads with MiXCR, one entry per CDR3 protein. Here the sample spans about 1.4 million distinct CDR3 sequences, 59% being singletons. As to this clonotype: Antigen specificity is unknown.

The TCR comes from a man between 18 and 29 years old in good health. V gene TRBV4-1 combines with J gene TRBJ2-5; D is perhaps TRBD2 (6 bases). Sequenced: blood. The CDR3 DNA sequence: TGCGCCAGCAGCCACAACGGGGGACCGATTCAAGAGACCCAGTACTTC. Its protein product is CASSHNGGPIQETQYF.